These 7 T cell receptor beta chains share one sample of origin, sequenced in a study of T cell responses to AZD1222 COVID-19 vaccine. TCRdb's copy holds only in-frame clones and misses some; the assay was immunoSEQ multiplex PCR. This table has roughly 53,000 clones, roughly 80% appearing once. The sample consisted of peripheral blood, taken on day 0 of AZD1222 vaccination. The receptors here all came from an adult in good health.

The CDR3 loop is CASSRGGNEQFF. CDR3 nucleotide sequence: TGTGCCAGCAGCCGAGGCGGGAATGAGCAGTTCTTC. The V call is TRBV7-9, the J call TRBJ2-1; maybe TRBD2 (5 bases). The germline V gene encodes CDR1 SEHNR and CDR2 FQNEAQ (reference sequence). The length of the CDR3 is 12 residues. Trimming took off 5 bases at V and 7 bases at J, with 9 bases between the two ends.

The chain recombines TRBV7-7 with TRBJ2-1, with TRBD2 as a possible D gene (6 bases). The CDR3 is 15 amino acids. Looked up from germline, CDR1 is SSHAT and CDR2 is FNYEAQ (reference sequence). Trimming removed 4 bases at V and 0 bases at J, with 10 bases between. The CDR3, as DNA: TGTGCCAGCAGCTCCGGGAGAAGCTCCTACAATGAGCAGTTCTTC. Translated, it gives CASSSGRSSYNEQFF.

For the CDR3, the DNA is TGTGCCTGGAGTCGGGCCCGAGTTAATGAAAAACTGTTTTTT. It specifies CAWSRARVNEKLFF. The chain employs TRBV30 and TRBJ1-4; no clear D gene. Germline CDR1 reads GTSNPN; CDR2 reads SVGIG (reference sequence). V lost 2 bases to trimming and J lost 4 bases, with 11 bases between them. The CDR3 totals 14 residues.

CDR3 region: CASSELRESNEQFF. The CDR3 DNA follows: TGTGCCAGCAGTGAGTTGCGGGAGAGTAATGAGCAGTTCTTC. This chain joins TRBV2 and TRBJ2-1; 7 bases align to TRBD2. The CDR3 loop spans 14 amino acids. CDR1 SNHLY and CDR2 FYNNEI come from the germline V gene. The trim removed 3 bases at V and 7 bases at J, leaving 6 bases unmatched.

This clone was found a few times. The gene calls are TRBV12-3 or TRBV12-4 and TRBJ2-7; D unresolved. The ends were cut back, 6 bases at V and 0 bases at J, with 6 bases in the middle. This CDR3 spans 12 amino acids. DNA for the CDR3: TGTGCCAGCAGCCAGAGCTCCTACGAGCAGTACTTC. It translates to CASSQSSYEQYF.

The J gene is TRBJ1-5, the V gene TRBV19, with D perhaps matching TRBD1 (5 bases). This CDR3 spans 15 amino acids. CDR1 LNHDA and CDR2 SQIVND come from the germline V gene (reference sequence). The V and J ends lost 0 bases and 1 base respectively, with 7 bases between them. This chain's CDR3 is CASSIDRESNQPQHF. CDR3 in DNA: TGTGCCAGTAGTATAGACAGGGAAAGCAATCAGCCCCAGCATTTT.

The V call is TRBV5-4, the J call TRBJ2-1; D is possibly TRBD2 (5 bases). The CDR3 consists of 13 residues. Germline values: CDR1 SGHNT, CDR2 YYREEE (reference sequence). V lost 2 bases and J 8 bases, leaving 11 bases between the germline ends. CDR3 residues: CASSFEAGDEQFF. CDR3 nucleotide sequence: TGTGCCAGCAGCTTCGAGGCGGGTGATGAGCAGTTCTTC.